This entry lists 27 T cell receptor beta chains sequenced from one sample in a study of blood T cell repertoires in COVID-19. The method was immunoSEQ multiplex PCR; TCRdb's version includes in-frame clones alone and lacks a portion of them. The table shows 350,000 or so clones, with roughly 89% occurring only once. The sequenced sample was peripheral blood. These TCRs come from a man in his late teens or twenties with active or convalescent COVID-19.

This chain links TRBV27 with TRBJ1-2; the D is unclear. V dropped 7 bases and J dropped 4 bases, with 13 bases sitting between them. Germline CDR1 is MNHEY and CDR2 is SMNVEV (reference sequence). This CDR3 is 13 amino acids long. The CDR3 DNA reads TGTGCCAGCAAGCTCGCCGGAGGCTATGGCTACACCTTC. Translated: CASKLAGGYGYTF.

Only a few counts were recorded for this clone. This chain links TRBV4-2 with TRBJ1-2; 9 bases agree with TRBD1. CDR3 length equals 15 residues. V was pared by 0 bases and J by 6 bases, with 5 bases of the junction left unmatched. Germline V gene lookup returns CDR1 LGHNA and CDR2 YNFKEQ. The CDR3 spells CASSQEKDRGNGYTF. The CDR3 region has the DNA TGTGCCAGCAGCCAAGAAAAGGACAGGGGCAATGGCTACACCTTC.

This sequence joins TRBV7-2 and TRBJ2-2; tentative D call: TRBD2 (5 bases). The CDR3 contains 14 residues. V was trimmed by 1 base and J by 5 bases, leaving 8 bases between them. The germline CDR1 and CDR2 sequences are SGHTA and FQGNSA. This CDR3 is CASSLGTGTGELFF. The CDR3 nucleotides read TGTGCCAGCAGCTTAGGTACGGGAACCGGGGAGCTGTTTTTT.

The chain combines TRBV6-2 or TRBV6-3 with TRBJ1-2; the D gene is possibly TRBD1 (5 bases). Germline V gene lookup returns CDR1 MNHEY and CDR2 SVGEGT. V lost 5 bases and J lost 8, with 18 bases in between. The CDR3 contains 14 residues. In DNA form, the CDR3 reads TGTGCCAGCAGTCGCTACGGGGGGACGAGCGGCTACACCTTC. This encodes CASSRYGGTSGYTF.

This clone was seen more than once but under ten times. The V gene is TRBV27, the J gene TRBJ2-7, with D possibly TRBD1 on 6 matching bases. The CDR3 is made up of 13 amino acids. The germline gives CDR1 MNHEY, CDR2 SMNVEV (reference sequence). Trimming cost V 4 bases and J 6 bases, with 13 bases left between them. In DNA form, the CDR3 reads TGTGCCAGCAGTTCCGCTACAGGGTTCGAGCAGTACTTC. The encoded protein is CASSSATGFEQYF.

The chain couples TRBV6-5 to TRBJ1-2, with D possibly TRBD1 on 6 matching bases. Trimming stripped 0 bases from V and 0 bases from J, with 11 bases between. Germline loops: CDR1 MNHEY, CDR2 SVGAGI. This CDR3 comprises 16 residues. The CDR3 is CASSYSNRAANYGYTF. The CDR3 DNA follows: TGTGCCAGCAGTTACTCGAACAGGGCCGCTAACTATGGCTACACCTTC.

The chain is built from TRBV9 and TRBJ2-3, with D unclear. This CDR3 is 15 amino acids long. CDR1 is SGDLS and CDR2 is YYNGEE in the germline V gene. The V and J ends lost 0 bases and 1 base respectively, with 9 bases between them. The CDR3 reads CASSVVPSGTDTQYF. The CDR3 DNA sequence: TGTGCCAGCAGCGTAGTGCCCAGCGGCACAGATACGCAGTATTTT.

The CDR3 loop reads CSVALDTYEQYF. Written as DNA, the CDR3 is TGCAGCGTTGCACTAGACACCTACGAGCAGTACTTC. V is TRBV29-1 and J is TRBJ2-7; possible D gene TRBD2, 5 bases. The V gene's germline CDR1 is SQVTM and CDR2 ANQGSEA. This CDR3 is built from 12 residues. Trimming took 4 bases from V and 2 from J, leaving 9 bases between them.

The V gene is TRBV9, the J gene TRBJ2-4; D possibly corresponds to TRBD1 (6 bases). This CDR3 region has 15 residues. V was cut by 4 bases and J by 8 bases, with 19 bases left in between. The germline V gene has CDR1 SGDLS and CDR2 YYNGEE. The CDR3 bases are TGTGCCAGCAGCTCTGGGACACTTCTAAGGGACATTCAGTACTTC. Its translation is CASSSGTLLRDIQYF.

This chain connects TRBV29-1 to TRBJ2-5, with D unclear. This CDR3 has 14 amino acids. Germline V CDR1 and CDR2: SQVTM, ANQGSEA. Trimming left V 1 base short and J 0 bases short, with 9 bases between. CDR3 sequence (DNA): TGCAGCGTTGAAGGCTGGCGGAACCAAGAGACCCAGTACTTC. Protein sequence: CSVEGWRNQETQYF.

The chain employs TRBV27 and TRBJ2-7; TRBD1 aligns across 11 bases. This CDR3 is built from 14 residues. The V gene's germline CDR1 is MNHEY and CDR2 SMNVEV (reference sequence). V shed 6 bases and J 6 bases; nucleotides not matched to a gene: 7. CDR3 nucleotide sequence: TGTGCCAGCAGCCTCCGGACAGGGGGCGTCGAGCAGTACTTC. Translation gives CASSLRTGGVEQYF.

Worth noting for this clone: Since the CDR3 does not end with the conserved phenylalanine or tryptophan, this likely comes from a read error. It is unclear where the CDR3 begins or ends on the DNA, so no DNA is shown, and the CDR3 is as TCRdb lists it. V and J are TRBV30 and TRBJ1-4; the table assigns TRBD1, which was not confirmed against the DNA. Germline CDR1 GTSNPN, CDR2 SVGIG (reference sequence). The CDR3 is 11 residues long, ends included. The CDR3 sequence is CAWSPTGLLPG.

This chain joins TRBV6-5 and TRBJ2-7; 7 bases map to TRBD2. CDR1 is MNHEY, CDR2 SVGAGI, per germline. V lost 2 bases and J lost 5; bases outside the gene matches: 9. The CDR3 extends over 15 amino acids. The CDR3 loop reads CASSYRGEGGNEQYF. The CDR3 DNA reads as TGTGCCAGCAGTTACCGGGGGGAGGGCGGCAACGAGCAGTACTTC.

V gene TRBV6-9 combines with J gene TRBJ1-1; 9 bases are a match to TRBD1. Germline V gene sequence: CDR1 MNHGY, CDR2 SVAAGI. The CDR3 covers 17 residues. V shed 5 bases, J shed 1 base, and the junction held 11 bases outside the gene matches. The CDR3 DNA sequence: TGTGCCAGCAGTGAGAAGGACAGGGGTAAATCGAACACTGAAGCTTTCTTT. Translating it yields CASSEKDRGKSNTEAFF.

CDR3 protein: CASSLDLRRSNEKLFF. CDR3 bases: TGTGCCAGCAGTCTCGACCTTCGGCGGAGTAATGAAAAACTGTTTTTT. The rearrangement links TRBV6-2 or TRBV6-3 to TRBJ1-4; D gene ambiguous. This CDR3 spans 16 amino acids. Germline lookup yields CDR1 MNHEY and CDR2 SVGEGT. The V gene lost 5 bases and the J gene lost 4 bases, with 17 bases spanning the gap.

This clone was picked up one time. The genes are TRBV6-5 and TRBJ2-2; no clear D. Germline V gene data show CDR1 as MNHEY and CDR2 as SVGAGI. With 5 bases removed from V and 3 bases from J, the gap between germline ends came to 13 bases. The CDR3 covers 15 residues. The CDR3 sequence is CASSPVGHDTGELFF. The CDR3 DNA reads TGTGCCAGCAGTCCCGTGGGCCACGACACCGGGGAGCTGTTTTTT.

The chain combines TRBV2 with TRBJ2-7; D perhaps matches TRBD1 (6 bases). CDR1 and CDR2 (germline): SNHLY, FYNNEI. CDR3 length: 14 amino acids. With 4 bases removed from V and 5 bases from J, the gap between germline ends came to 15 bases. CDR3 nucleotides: TGTGCCAGCAGTGCACCACAGGGTTGGCACGAGCAGTACTTC. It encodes CASSAPQGWHEQYF.

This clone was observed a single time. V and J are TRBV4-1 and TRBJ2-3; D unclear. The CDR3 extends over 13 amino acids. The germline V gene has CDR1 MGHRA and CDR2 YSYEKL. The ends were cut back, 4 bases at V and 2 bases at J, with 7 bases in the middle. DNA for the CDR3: TGCGCCAGCAGCCTAAGCGACACAGATACGCAGTATTTT. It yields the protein CASSLSDTDTQYF.

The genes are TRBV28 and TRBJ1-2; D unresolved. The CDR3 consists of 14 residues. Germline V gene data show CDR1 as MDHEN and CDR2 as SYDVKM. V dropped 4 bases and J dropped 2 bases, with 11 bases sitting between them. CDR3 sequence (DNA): TGTGCCAGCAGTTCCCGAGGCCCCAACTATGGCTACACCTTC. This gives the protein CASSSRGPNYGYTF.

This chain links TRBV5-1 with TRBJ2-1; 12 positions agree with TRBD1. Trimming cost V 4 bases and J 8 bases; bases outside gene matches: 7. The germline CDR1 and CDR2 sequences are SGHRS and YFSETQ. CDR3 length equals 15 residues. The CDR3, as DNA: TGCGCCAGCAGCCGCACGGGGACAGGGGGCGATGAGCAGTTCTTC. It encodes CASSRTGTGGDEQFF.

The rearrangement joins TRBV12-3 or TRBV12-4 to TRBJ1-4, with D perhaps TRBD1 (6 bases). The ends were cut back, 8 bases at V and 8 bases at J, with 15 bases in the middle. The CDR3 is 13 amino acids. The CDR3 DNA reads TGTGCCAGCGGTAGGACGACAGGCGAAAAACTGTTTTTT. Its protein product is CASGRTTGEKLFF.

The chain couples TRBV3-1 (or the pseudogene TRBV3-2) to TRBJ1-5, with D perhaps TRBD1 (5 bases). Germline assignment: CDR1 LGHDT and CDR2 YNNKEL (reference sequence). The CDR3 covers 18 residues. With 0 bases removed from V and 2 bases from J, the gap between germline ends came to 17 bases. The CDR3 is CASSQDGGGAVGNQPQHF. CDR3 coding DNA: TGTGCCAGCAGCCAAGATGGTGGCGGGGCCGTGGGCAATCAGCCCCAGCATTTT.

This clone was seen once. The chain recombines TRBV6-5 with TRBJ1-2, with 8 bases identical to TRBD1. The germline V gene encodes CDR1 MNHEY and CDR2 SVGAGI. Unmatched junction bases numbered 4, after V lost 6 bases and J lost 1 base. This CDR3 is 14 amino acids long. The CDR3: CASRPDRGNYGYTF. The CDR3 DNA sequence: TGTGCCAGCAGACCAGACAGGGGTAACTATGGCTACACCTTC.

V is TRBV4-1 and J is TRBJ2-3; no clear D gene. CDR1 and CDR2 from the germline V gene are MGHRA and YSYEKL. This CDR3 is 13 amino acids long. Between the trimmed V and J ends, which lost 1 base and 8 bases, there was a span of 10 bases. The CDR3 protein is CASSQGLEITQYF. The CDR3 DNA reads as TGCGCCAGCAGCCAAGGTCTGGAGATTACGCAGTATTTT.

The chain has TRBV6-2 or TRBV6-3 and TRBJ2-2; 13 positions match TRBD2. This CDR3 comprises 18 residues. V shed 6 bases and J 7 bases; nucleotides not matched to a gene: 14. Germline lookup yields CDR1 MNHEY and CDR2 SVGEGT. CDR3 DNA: TGTGCCAGCAGCAAAGCAGATCCGGGACTAGCGGGGTACGGGGAGCTGTTTTTT. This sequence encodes CASSKADPGLAGYGELFF.

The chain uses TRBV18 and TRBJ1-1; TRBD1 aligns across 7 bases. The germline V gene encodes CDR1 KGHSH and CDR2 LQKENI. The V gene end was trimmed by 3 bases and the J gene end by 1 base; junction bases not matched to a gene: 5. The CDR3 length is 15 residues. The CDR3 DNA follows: TGTGCCAGCTCACCGCGACAGGGAAAGAACACTGAAGCTTTCTTT. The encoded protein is CASSPRQGKNTEAFF.

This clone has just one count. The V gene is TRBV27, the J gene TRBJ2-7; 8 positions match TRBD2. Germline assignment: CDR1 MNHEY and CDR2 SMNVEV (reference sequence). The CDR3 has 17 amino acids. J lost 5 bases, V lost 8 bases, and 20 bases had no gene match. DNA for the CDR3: TGTGCCAGCCCTGGGGGTGTGGCCTCGCGGGAGGTCCACGAGCAGTACTTC. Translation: CASPGGVASREVHEQYF.